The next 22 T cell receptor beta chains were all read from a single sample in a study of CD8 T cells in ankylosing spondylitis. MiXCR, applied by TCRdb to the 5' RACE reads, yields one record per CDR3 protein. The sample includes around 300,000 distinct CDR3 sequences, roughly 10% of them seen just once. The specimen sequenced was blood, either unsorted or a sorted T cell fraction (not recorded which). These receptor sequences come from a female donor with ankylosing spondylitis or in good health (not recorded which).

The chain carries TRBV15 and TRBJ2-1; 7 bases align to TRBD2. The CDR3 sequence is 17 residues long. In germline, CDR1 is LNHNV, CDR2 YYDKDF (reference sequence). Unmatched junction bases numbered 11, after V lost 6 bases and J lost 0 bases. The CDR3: CATSPRVSGDSYNEQFF. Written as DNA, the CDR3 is TGTGCCACCAGTCCCCGTGTAAGCGGGGACTCCTACAATGAGCAGTTCTTC.

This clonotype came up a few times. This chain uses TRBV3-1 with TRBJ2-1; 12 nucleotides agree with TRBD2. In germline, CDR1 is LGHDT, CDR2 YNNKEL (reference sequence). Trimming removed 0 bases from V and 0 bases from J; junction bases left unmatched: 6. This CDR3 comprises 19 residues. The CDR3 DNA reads TGTGCCAGCAGCCAAGAGACTAGCGGGAGCCAGAGCTCCTACAATGAGCAGTTCTTC. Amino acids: CASSQETSGSQSSYNEQFF.

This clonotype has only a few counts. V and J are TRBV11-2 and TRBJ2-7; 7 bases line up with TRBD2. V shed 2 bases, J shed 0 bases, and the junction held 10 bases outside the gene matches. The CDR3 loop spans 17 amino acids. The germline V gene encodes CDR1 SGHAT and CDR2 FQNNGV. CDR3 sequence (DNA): TGTGCCAGCAGCTTATTTGGCCAGCGGGACTACTCCTACGAGCAGTACTTC. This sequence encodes CASSLFGQRDYSYEQYF.

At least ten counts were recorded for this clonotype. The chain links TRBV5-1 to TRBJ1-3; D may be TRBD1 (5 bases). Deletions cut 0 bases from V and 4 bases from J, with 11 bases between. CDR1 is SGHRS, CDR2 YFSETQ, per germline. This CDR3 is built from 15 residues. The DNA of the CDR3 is TGCGCCAGCAGCTTGGCCCAGGCAGGGGGAAACACCATATATTTT. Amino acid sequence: CASSLAQAGGNTIYF.

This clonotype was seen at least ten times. DNA for the CDR3: TGTGCCAGCTTATCCTCTGGAAACACCATATATTTT. This encodes CASLSSGNTIYF. The gene calls are TRBV6-5 and TRBJ1-3; D remains ambiguous. V was pared by 8 bases and J by 0 bases, with 5 bases between. In germline, CDR1 is MNHEY, CDR2 SVGAGI. The CDR3 contains 12 residues.

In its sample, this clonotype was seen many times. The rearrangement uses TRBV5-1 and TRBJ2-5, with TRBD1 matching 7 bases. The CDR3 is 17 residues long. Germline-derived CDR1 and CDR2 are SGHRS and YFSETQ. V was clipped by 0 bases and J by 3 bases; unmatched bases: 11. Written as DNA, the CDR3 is TGCGCCAGCAGCTTGGAAAGGGGGCCCGGGACGGAAGAGACCCAGTACTTC. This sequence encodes CASSLERGPGTEETQYF.

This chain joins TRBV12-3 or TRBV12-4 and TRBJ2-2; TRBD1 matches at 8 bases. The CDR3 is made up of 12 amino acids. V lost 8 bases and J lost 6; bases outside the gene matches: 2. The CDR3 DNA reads TGTGCCAGCCAGGGGGCGGCCGGGGAGCTGTTTTTT. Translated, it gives CASQGAAGELFF.

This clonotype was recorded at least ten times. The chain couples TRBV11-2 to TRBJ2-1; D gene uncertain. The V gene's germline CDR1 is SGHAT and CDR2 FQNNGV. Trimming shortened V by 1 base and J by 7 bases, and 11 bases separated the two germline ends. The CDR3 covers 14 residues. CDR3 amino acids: CASSLVIRENEQFF. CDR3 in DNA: TGTGCCAGCAGCTTAGTAATTCGAGAAAATGAGCAGTTCTTC.

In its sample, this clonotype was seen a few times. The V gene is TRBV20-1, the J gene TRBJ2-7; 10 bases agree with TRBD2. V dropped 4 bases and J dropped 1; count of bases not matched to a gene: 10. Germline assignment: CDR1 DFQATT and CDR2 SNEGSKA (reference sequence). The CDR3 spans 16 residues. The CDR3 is CSATGASGSWSYEQYF. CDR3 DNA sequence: TGCAGTGCTACTGGCGCTAGCGGGAGTTGGTCCTACGAGCAGTACTTC.

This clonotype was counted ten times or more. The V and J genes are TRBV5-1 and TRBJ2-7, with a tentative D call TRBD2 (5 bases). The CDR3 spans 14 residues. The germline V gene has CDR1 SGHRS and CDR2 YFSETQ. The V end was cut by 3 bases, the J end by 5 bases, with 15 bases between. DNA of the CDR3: TGCGCCAGCAGCTCCAGGACTCAAGCCCACGAGCAGTACTTC. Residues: CASSSRTQAHEQYF.

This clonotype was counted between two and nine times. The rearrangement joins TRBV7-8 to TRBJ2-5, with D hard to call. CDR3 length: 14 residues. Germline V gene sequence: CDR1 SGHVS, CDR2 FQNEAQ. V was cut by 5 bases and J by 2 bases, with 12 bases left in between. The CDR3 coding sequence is TGTGCCAGCAGCCCATCCTTGGGGCAAGAGACCCAGTACTTC. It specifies CASSPSLGQETQYF.

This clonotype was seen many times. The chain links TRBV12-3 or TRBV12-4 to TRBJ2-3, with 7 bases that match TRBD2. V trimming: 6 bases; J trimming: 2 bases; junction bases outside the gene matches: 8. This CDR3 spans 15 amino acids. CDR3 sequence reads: CASRGASGTTDTQYF. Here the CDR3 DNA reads TGTGCCAGCAGAGGGGCTAGCGGAACCACAGATACGCAGTATTTT.

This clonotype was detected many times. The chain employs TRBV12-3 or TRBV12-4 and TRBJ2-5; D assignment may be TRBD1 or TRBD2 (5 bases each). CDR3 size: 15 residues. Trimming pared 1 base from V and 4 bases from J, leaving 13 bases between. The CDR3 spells CASSLGQGGGETQYF. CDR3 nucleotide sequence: TGTGCCAGCAGTTTAGGGCAGGGTGGGGGAGAGACCCAGTACTTC.

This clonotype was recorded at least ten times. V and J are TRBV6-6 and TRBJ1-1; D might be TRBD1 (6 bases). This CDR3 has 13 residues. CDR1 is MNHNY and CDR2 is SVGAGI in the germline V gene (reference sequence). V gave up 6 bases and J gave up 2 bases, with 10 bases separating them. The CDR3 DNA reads TGTGCCAGCAGCGGACAGATCAACACTGAAGCTTTCTTT. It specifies CASSGQINTEAFF.

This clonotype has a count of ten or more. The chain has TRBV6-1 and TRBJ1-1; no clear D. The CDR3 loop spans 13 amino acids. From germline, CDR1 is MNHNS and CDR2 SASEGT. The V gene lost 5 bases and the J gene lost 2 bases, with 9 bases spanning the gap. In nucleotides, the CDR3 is TGTGCCAGCAGTCGGAACTTAAACACTGAAGCTTTCTTT. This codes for CASSRNLNTEAFF.

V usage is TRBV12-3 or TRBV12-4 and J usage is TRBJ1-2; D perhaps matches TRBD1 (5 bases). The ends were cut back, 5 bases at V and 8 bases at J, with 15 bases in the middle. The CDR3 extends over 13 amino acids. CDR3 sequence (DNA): TGTGCCAGCAGTCGACAGCTACCGGGGGGCTACACCTTC. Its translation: CASSRQLPGGYTF.

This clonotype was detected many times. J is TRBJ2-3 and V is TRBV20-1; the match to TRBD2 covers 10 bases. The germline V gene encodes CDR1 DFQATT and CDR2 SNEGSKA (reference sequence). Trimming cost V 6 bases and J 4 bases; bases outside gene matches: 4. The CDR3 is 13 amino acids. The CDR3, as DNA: TGCAGTGCCCCTAGCGGGAGCCCAGATACGCAGTATTTT. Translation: CSAPSGSPDTQYF.

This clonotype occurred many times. CDR3 nucleotide sequence: TGTGCCAGCTATAGGGCTTCAGATACGCAGTATTTT. It specifies CASYRASDTQYF. The chain links TRBV7-6 to TRBJ2-3; D not certain. The V end was cut by 8 bases, the J end by 4 bases, with 10 bases between. Looked up from germline, CDR1 is SGHVS and CDR2 is FNYEAQ. CDR3 length equals 12 residues. The whole variable domain, filled in from reference TRBV7-6 and TRBJ2-3, reads GAGVSQSPRYKVTKRGQDVALRCDPISGHVSLYWYRQALGQGPEFLTYFNYEAQQDKSGLPNDRFSAERPEGSISTLTIQRTEQRDSAMYRCASYRASDTQYFGPGTRLTVL.

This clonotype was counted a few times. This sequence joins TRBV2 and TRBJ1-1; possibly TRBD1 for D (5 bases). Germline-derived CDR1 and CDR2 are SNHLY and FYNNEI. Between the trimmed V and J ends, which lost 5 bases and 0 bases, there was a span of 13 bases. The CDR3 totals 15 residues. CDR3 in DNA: TGTGCCAGCAGTATTACCCGGGGGGTGAACACTGAAGCTTTCTTT. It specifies CASSITRGVNTEAFF.

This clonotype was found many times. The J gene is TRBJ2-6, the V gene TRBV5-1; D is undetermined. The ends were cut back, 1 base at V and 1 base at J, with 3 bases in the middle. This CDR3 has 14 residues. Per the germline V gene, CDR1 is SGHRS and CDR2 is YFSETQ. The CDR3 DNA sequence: TGCGCCAGCAGCTTGAAGTCTGGGGCCAACGTCCTGACTTTC. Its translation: CASSLKSGANVLTF.

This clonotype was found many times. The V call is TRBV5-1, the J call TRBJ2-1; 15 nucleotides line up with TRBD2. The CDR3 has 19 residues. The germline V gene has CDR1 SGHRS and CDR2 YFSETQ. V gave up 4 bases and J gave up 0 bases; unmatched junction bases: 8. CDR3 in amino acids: CASSPGLAGGPSSYNEQFF. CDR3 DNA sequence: TGCGCCAGCAGCCCGGGACTAGCGGGGGGCCCTAGCTCCTACAATGAGCAGTTCTTC.

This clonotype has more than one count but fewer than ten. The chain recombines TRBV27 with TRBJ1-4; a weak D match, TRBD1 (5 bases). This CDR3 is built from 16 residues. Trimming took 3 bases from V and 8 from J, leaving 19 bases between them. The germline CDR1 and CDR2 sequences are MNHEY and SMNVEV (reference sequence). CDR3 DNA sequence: TGTGCCAGCAGTTTTAGGGGATCGGTAGACGGGGAAAAACTGTTTTTT. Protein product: CASSFRGSVDGEKLFF. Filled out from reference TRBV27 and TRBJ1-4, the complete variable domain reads EAQVTQNPRYLITVTGKKLTVTCSQNMNHEYMSWYRQDPGLGLRQIYYSMNVEVTDKGDVPEGYKVSRKEKRNFPLILESPSPNQTSLYFCASSFRGSVDGEKLFFGSGTQLSVL.